This T cell receptor (beta chain) came from a study of identical twins. From germline, CDR1 is LGHDT and CDR2 YNNKEL (reference sequence). V dropped 0 bases and J dropped 12 bases, with 11 bases sitting between them. This CDR3 has 13 amino acids. cDNA molecules carried unique molecular identifiers, and template switching added a universal primer site. TCRdb re-called the 5' RACE reads through MiXCR, storing one row per CDR3 protein. Of about 530,000 distinct CDR3 sequences in the sample, more than 20% are singletons; the top ten hold about 0.48%. The data also belong to a second study, concerning yellow fever vaccine responses in identical twins.

The sequence was obtained from a young woman in good health. Sequencing used CD4+ T cells sorted from blood. This sequence joins TRBV3-1 and TRBJ2-2, with unresolved D. As DNA, the CDR3 is TGTGCCAGCAGCCAAGATCCGAGCGTAAAGCTGTTTTTT. Residues: CASSQDPSVKLFF. The whole variable domain, filled in from reference TRBV3-1 and TRBJ2-2, reads DTAVSQTPKYLVTQMGNDKSIKCEQNLGHDTMYWYKQDSKKFLKIMFSYNNKELIINETVPNRFSPKSPDKAHLNLHINSLELGDSAVYFCASSQDPSVKLFFGEGSRLTVL.